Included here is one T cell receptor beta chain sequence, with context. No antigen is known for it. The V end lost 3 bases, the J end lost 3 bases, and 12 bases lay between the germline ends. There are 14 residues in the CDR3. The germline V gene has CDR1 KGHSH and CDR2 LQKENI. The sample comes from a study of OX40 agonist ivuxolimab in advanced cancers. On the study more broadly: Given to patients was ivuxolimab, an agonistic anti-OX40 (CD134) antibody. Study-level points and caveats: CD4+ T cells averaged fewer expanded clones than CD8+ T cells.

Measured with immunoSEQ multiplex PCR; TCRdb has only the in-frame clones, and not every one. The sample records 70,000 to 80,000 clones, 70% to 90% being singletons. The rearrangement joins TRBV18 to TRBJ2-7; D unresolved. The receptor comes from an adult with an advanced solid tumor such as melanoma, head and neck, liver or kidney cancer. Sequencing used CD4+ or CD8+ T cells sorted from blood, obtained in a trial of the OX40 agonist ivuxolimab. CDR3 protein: CASSPIGGNYEQYF. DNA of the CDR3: TGTGCCAGCTCACCTATTGGCGGCAACTACGAGCAGTACTTC.